This TCR beta chain derives from a study of blood T cell repertoires in COVID-19. Study-level background: Researchers got acute and convalescent COVID-19 samples from the United States, Italy and Spain. From T cells, B-cell-depleted T cells, or PBMCs came the material, which was cDNA or gDNA.

How the authors handled the data: The assay estimated nucleated cells by amplifying reference gene primers. Here immunoSEQ multiplex PCR was the method, and the copy in TCRdb shows in-frame clones only, minus some. V and J calls plus clone size are reproduced from that table; the DNA served to infer D and trimming. The data contain some 250,000 clones, roughly 80% of them seen just once; the ten biggest clones take up roughly 9.6%. V shed 3 bases and J 5 bases; nucleotides not matched to a gene: 4. The V gene's germline CDR1 is KGHSH and CDR2 LQKENI. The CDR3 runs to 14 residues. This sequence was found in a woman older than 75 with acute or convalescent COVID-19. The sequenced sample consisted of peripheral blood. This sequence joins TRBV18 and TRBJ1-5, with 7 nucleotides matching TRBD1. The CDR3 bases are TGTGCCAGCTCACCCACAGGGGAGGATCAGCCCCAGCATTTT. Translating it yields CASSPTGEDQPQHF.